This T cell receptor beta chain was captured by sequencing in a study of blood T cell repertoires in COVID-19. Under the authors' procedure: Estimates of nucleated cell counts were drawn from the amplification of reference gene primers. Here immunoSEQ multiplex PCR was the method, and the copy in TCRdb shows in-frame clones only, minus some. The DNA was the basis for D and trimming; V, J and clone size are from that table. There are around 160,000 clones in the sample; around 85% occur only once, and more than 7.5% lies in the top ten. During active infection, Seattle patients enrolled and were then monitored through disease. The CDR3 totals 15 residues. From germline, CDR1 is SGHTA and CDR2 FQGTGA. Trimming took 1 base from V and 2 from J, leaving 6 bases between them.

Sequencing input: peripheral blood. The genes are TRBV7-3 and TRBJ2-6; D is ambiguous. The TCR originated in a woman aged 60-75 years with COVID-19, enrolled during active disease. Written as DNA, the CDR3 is TGTGCCAGCAGCTTAAACTCGGCTGGGGCCAACGTCCTGACTTTC. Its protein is CASSLNSAGANVLTF. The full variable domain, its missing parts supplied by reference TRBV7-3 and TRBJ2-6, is GAGVSQTPSNKVTEKGKYVELRCDPISGHTALYWYRQSLGQGPEFLIYFQGTGAADDSGLPNDRFFAVRPEGSVSTLKIQRTERGDSAVYLCASSLNSAGANVLTFGAGSRLTVL.